The clone carrying this T cell receptor beta chain was recorded many times. This CDR3 comprises 15 residues. V gave up 1 base and J gave up 4 bases, with 16 bases separating them. Germline CDR1 reads DFQATT; CDR2 reads SNEGSKA (reference sequence). TCRdb re-called the RT-PCR reads through MiXCR, storing one row per CDR3 protein. The sample contains about 680,000 distinct CDR3 sequences, about 14% of which appear only once. The V and J genes are TRBV20-1 and TRBJ2-5; tentatively, D is TRBD2 (6 bases). Sample: memory CD4+ T cells from blood. This receptor was taken from a female donor in good health, serving as a healthy control. CDR3 DNA sequence: TGCAGTGCTAGAGGGAGCGCGGGAACCGGAGAGACCCAGTACTTC. This encodes CSARGSAGTGETQYF.